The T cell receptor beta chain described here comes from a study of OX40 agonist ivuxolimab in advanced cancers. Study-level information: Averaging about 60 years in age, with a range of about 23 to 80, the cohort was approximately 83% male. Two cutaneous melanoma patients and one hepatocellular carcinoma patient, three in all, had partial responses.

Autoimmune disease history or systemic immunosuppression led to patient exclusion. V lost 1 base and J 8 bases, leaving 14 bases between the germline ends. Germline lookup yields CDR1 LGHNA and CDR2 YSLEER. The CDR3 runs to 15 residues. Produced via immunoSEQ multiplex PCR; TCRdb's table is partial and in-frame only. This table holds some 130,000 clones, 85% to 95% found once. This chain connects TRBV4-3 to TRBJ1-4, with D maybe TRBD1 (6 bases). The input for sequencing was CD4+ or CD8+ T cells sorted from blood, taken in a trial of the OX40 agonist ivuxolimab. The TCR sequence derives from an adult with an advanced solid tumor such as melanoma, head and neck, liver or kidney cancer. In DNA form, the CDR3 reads TGCGCCAGCAGCCAAGGGTACATCCAGGGGGAAAAACTGTTTTTT. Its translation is CASSQGYIQGEKLFF.